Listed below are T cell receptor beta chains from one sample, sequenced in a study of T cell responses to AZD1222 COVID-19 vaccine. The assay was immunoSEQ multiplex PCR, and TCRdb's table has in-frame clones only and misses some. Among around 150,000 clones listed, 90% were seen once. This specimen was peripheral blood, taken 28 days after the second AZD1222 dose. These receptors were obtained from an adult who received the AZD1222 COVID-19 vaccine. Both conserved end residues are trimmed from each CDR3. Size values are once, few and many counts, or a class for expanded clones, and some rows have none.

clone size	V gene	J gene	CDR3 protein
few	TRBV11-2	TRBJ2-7	ASSLVRVEQY
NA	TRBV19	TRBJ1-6	ASSIKRVTNSPLH
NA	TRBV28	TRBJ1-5	ASSLFHPPMMQPQH
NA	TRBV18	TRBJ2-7	ASSPPGTLRNEQY
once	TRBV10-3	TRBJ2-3	AIRRGLAGGPHTDTQY
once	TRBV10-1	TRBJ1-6	ASSRGGQNSPLH
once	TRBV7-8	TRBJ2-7	ASSLPAGTVYEQY
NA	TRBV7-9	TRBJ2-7	ASSQGTSGPYEQY
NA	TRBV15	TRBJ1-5	ATSRAPFNYQPQH
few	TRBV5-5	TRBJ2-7	ASSFSGVEYEQY
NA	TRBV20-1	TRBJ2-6	SASRRLISGANVLT
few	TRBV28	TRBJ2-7	ASSLSTSGRFYEQY
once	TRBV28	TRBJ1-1	ASSLSGVVGQHEAF
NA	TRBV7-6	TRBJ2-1	ASSLGSSSYNEQF
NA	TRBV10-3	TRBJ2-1	AISARDRDASEQF
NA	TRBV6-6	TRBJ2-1	ASSSRTGTDEQF
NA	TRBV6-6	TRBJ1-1	ASSLVPGQNTEAF
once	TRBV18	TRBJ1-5	ASSPPNQPQH
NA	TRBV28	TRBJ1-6	ASSPPSDGKNSPLH
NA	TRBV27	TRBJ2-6	ASSTGQFGFSGANVLT
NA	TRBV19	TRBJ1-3	ASSMGQSSGNTIY
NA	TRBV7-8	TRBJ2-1	ASSGRLGVAASSYNEQF
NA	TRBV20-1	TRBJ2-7	MGGDAYEQY
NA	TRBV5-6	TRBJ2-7	ASSLRASSYEQY
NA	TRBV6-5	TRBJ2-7	ASSYAGVAAYEQY
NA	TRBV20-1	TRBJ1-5	SASLTVAPNQPQH
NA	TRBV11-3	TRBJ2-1	ASRRDGYNEQF
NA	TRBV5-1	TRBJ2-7	ASSLARGQTYEQY
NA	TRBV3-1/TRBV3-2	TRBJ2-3	ASSASGGPNTQY
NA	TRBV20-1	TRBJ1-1	SASGGTEAF
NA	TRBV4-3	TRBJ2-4	ASSRERFGTGINIQY